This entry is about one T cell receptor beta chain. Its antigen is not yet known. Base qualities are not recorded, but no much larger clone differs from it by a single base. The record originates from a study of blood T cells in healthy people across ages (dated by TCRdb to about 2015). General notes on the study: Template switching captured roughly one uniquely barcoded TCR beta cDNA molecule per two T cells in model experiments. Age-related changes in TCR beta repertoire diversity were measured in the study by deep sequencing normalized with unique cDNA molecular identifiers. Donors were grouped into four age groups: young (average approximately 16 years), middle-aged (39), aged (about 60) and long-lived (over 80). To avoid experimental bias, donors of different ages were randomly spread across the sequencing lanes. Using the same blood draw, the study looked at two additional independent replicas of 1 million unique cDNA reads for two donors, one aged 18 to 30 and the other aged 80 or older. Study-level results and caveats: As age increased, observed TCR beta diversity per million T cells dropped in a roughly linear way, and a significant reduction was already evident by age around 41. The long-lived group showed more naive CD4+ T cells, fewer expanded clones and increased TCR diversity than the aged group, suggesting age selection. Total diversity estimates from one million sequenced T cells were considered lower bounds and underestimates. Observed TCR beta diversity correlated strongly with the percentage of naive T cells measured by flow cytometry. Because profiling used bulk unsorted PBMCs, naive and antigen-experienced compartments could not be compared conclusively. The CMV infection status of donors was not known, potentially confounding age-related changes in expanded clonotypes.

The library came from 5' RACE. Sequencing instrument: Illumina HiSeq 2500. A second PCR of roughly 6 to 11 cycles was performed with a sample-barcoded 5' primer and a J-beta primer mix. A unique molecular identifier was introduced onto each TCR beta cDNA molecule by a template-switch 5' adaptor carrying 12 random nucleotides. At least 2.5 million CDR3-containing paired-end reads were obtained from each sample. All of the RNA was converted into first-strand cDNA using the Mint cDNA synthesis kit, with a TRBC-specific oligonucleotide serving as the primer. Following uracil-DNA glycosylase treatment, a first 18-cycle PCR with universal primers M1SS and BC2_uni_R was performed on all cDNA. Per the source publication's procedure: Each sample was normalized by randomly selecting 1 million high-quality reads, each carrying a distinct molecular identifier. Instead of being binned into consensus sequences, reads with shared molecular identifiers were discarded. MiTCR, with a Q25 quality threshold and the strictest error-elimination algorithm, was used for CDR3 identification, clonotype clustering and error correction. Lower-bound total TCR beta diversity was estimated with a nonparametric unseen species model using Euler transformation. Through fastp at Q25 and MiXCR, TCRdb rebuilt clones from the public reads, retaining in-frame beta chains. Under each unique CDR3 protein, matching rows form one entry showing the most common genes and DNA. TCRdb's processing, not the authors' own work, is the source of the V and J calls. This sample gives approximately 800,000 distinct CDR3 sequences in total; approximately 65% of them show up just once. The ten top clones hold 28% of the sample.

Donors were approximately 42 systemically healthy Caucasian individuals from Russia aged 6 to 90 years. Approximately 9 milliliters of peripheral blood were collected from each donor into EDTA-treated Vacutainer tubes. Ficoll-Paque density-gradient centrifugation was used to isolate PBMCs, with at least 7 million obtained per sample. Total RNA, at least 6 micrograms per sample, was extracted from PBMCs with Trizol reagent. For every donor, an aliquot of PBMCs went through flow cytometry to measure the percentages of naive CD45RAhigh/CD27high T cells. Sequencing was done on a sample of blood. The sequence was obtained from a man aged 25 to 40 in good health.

The nucleotide sequence is TGTGCCAGCAGTTACGAGGGCAGGGGGCAGGAAAGCTACACCTTC. This is translated as CASSYEGRGQESYTF. The rearrangement combines TRBV6-6 with TRBJ1-2, and 8 bases in between align with TRBD1. V lost 2 bases and J lost 9 bases, and the count of bases not matched to a germline gene is 11. Per the germline V gene (reference sequence), MNHNY is the CDR1 and SVGAGI is the CDR2. Measured from the cysteine to the phenylalanine, the CDR3 is 15 residues long. This entry keeps only the CDR3 DNA: 45 bases, framed from base 1.